This passage covers 30 T cell receptor beta chains from one sample sequenced in a study of identical twins. TCRdb recomputed calls from the 5' RACE reads with MiXCR, one row per CDR3 protein. Here the sample spans around 1.7 million distinct CDR3 sequences, around 29% being singletons. Sequencing was done on a sample of cord blood. The receptor set was obtained from a newborn girl in good health.

This clonotype was seen a few times. This chain links TRBV28 with TRBJ2-4; a possible D gene is TRBD2 (6 bases). The V gene's germline CDR1 is MDHEN and CDR2 SYDVKM. CDR3 length equals 15 residues. Trimming shortened V by 3 bases and J by 0 bases, and 9 bases separated the two germline ends. The CDR3 nucleotides are TGTGCCAGCAGTTTTCAGGGACTAGCCAAAAACATTCAGTACTTC. Its translation: CASSFQGLAKNIQYF. The variable domain in full, completed from reference TRBV28 and TRBJ2-4, reads DVKVTQSSRYLVKRTGEKVFLECVQDMDHENMFWYRQDPGLGLRLIYFSYDVKMKEKGDIPEGYSVSREKKERFSLILESASTNQTSMYLCASSFQGLAKNIQYFGAGTRLSVL.

As to this clonotype: A single base separates this from a much larger clone, so it may be a read error. The chain is built from TRBV28 and TRBJ2-1; 11 nucleotides agree with TRBD2. CDR1 and CDR2 from the germline V gene are MDHEN and SYDVKM. This CDR3 comprises 12 residues. The CDR3 sequence: CAGSLTSGIGFF. Here the CDR3 DNA reads TGTGCCGGCAGTTTGACTAGCGGGATTGGGTTCTTC.

This clonotype was recorded at least ten times. The J gene is TRBJ2-3, the V gene TRBV6-2 or TRBV6-3; TRBD2 matches at 8 bases. The germline V gene has CDR1 MNHEY and CDR2 SVGEGT. The J segment lost 2 bases and the V segment lost 2 bases, leaving 6 bases of the junction unmatched. The CDR3 loop spans 16 amino acids. In nucleotides, the CDR3 is TGTGCCAGCAGTTACCCCGGACTAGCCCTCACAGATACGCAGTATTTT. Translating it yields CASSYPGLALTDTQYF.

This chain connects TRBV6-4 to TRBJ2-1; D not resolved. The V and J ends lost 0 bases and 0 bases respectively, with 9 bases between them. The CDR3 has 16 amino acids. Per germline, CDR1 MRHNA and CDR2 SNTAGT. The CDR3 DNA reads TGTGCCAGCAGTGACTCGTATCACGGCTCCTACAATGAGCAGTTCTTC. It encodes CASSDSYHGSYNEQFF.

This clonotype was counted a few times. The chain is built from TRBV21-1 and TRBJ2-3. TRBV21-1 is marked as a pseudogene. This CDR3 spans 15 amino acids. The CDR3 loop is CASSKDRGFTDTQYF. CDR3 nucleotides: TGTGCCAGCAGCAAAGATCGGGGATTCACAGATACGCAGTATTTT.

This clonotype was seen a handful of times. V is TRBV3-1 and J is TRBJ2-4; TRBD2 matches at 7 bases. The ends lost 0 bases at V and 6 bases at J; junction bases unmatched: 5. The CDR3 consists of 15 residues. CDR1 LGHDT and CDR2 YNNKEL come from the germline V gene (reference sequence). The CDR3 coding sequence is TGTGCCAGCAGCCAAGAAGCTAGCGGACGAAACATTCAGTACTTC. As protein: CASSQEASGRNIQYF. The variable domain in full, completed from reference TRBV3-1 and TRBJ2-4, reads DTAVSQTPKYLVTQMGNDKSIKCEQNLGHDTMYWYKQDSKKFLKIMFSYNNKELIINETVPNRFSPKSPDKAHLNLHINSLELGDSAVYFCASSQEASGRNIQYFGAGTRLSVL.

The chain employs TRBV20-1 and TRBJ1-5; the D is unclear. Germline-derived CDR1 and CDR2 are DFQATT and SNEGSKA (reference sequence). Deletions cut 6 bases from V and 2 bases from J, with 11 bases between. CDR3 size: 13 residues. CDR3 loop: CSATGVRNQPQHF. The CDR3 DNA sequence: TGCAGTGCGACGGGCGTCCGCAATCAGCCCCAGCATTTT.

A few counts support this clonotype. The chain joins TRBV7-2 to TRBJ2-3; D call uncertain. V shed 5 bases and J shed 0 bases, with 15 bases lying between them. The germline gives CDR1 SGHTA, CDR2 FQGNSA. This CDR3 comprises 16 residues. CDR3 sequence: CASSIQDGKSTDTQYF. The CDR3 nucleotides are TGTGCCAGCAGCATTCAGGATGGTAAGAGCACAGATACGCAGTATTTT.

Only a few counts were recorded for this clonotype. This chain joins TRBV11-2 and TRBJ2-1; no clear D gene. CDR1 and CDR2 from the germline V gene are SGHAT and FQNNGV. CDR3 length: 16 amino acids. Trimming pared 4 bases from V and 0 bases from J, leaving 13 bases between. As DNA, the CDR3 is TGTGCCAGCAGCTATTTTGTAGGGCGCTCCTACAATGAGCAGTTCTTC. It codes for CASSYFVGRSYNEQFF. Full variable domain (rest looked up from reference TRBV11-2 and TRBJ2-1): EAGVAQSPRYKIIEKRQSVAFWCNPISGHATLYWYQQILGQGPKLLIQFQNNGVVDDSQLPKDRFSAERLKGVDSTLKIQPAKLEDSAVYLCASSYFVGRSYNEQFFGPGTRLTVL.

This CDR3 is CASSLLRLGGEQFF. The CDR3 DNA reads as TGTGCCAGCAGTTTGCTTCGACTGGGCGGTGAGCAGTTCTTC. The chain links TRBV12-3 or TRBV12-4 to TRBJ2-1; D is unclear. V shed 3 bases and J shed 9 bases, with 15 bases lying between them. The CDR3 consists of 14 residues.

This sequence joins TRBV28 and TRBJ2-3; TRBD2 is a possible D gene (5 bases). Trimming cost V 2 bases and J 0 bases, with 12 bases left between them. The CDR3 spans 16 residues. Germline values: CDR1 MDHEN, CDR2 SYDVKM. The CDR3 DNA reads TGTGCCAGCAGTTTAATAGGGAGCACTAGCACAGATACGCAGTATTTT. It yields the protein CASSLIGSTSTDTQYF.

The chain uses TRBV12-3 or TRBV12-4 and TRBJ2-5; TRBD2 matches 8 bases. After removal of 4 bases from V and 1 base from J, the junction contained 5 bases not matched to a gene. The CDR3 sequence is 15 residues long. The CDR3 DNA reads TGTGCCAGCAGTTGGGCGGGAGGTCCCCAAGAGACCCAGTACTTC. Translating it yields CASSWAGGPQETQYF.

The CDR3 here is CSVLGPLYEQYF. In DNA, the CDR3 is TGCAGCGTGCTAGGGCCCCTCTACGAGCAGTACTTC. The chain has TRBV29-1 and TRBJ2-7, with D hard to call. The CDR3 loop spans 12 amino acids. Per germline, CDR1 SQVTM and CDR2 ANQGSEA. V was trimmed by 6 bases and J by 3 bases, leaving 12 bases between them.

The chain combines TRBV7-2 with TRBJ2-4; D gene uncertain. Gene TRBJ2-7 matches the end of the DNA better, so the J call may be wrong. The CDR3 runs to 14 residues. Per the germline V gene, CDR1 is SGHTA and CDR2 is FQGNSA. As DNA, the CDR3 is TGTGCCAGCAGCTTAGCGCATACTGGTGGCGAGCAGTACTTC. Its protein product is CASSLAHTGGEQYF.

The table lists this clonotype with a few counts. V gene TRBV6-6 combines with J gene TRBJ1-5, with no clear D. The germline gives CDR1 MNHNY, CDR2 SVGAGI (reference sequence). V was shortened by 2 bases and J by 4 bases, with 9 bases between the two germline ends. The CDR3 consists of 14 residues. The CDR3 here is CASSYATKNQPQHF. The CDR3, as DNA: TGTGCCAGCAGTTACGCCACTAAGAATCAGCCCCAGCATTTT.

The rearrangement uses TRBV27 and TRBJ1-3; TRBD1 is a possible D gene (5 bases). Trimming pared 6 bases from V and 0 bases from J, leaving 9 bases between. Looked up from germline, CDR1 is MNHEY and CDR2 is SMNVEV (reference sequence). The CDR3 loop spans 14 amino acids. CDR3: CASSDRLSGNTIYF. In nucleotides, the CDR3 is TGTGCCAGCAGCGACAGACTCTCTGGAAACACCATATATTTT.

Details on this clonotype: The germline gene is not matched at one end of the junction; a read error may be the cause. The chain combines TRBV13 with TRBJ2-3; the match to TRBD2 covers 7 bases. The CDR3 totals 16 residues. Germline V gene sequence: CDR1 PRHDT, CDR2 FYEKMQ (reference sequence). CDR3 coding DNA: TGTGCCAGCAGCTCCTACAGTAGGGAGGGCACAGATACGCGGTATTTT. This gives the protein CASSSYSREGTDTRYF.

The chain is built from TRBV6-2 or TRBV6-3 and TRBJ1-2; 7 nucleotides agree with TRBD1. Germline CDR1 and CDR2: MNHEY and SVGEGT. This CDR3 contains 14 residues. V was pared by 0 bases and J by 6 bases, with 4 bases of the junction left unmatched. The CDR3 nucleotides read TGTGCCAGCAGTTACTCAAGGACAGGCGATGGCTACACCTTC. Translating gives CASSYSRTGDGYTF.

V usage is TRBV28 and J usage is TRBJ1-1; 7 positions agree with TRBD1. The CDR3 length is 13 residues. V shed 6 bases and J 5 bases; nucleotides not matched to a gene: 6. Per germline, CDR1 MDHEN and CDR2 SYDVKM. Here the CDR3 DNA reads TGTGCCAGCAGGGCCGACAGGGTAACTGAAGCTTTCTTT. This gives the protein CASRADRVTEAFF.

The chain combines TRBV3-1 with TRBJ2-5, with D unresolved. This CDR3 spans 14 amino acids. Trimming cost V 1 base and J 5 bases, with 11 bases left between them. From germline, CDR1 is LGHDT and CDR2 YNNKEL (reference sequence). This CDR3 is CASSQALERETQYF. The CDR3 region has the DNA TGTGCCAGCAGCCAAGCGCTAGAGAGGGAGACCCAGTACTTC.

This clonotype was seen many times. The chain combines TRBV29-1 with TRBJ2-7; the D is unclear. The CDR3 extends over 13 amino acids. Trimming left V 4 bases short and J 0 bases short, with 10 bases between. Germline-derived CDR1 and CDR2 are SQVTM and ANQGSEA. CDR3: CSVGKLSSYEQYF. CDR3 DNA: TGCAGCGTTGGAAAACTTAGCTCCTACGAGCAGTACTTC.

Points on this clonotype: One end of the junction fails to match germline, which may point to a read error. The gene calls are TRBV24-1 and TRBJ2-7; 9 bases are a match to TRBD1. The CDR3 has 14 residues. Germline CDR1 and CDR2: KGHDR and SFDVKD. This CDR3 reads CATARQGGNNERYF. The CDR3, as DNA: TGTGCCACCGCTCGACAGGGGGGAAACAATGAGCGGTACTTC.

This chain uses TRBV11-1 with TRBJ2-3, with TRBD2 matching 14 bases. Losses at the gene ends were 5 bases for V and 2 bases for J; bases not matched to a gene: 3. CDR1 and CDR2 from the germline V gene are SGHAT and FQDESV (reference sequence). The CDR3 is made up of 16 amino acids. This chain's CDR3 is CASSVTSGRATDTQYF. Here the CDR3 DNA reads TGTGCCAGCAGCGTGACTAGCGGGAGGGCCACAGATACGCAGTATTTT.

The chain is built from TRBV5-6 and TRBJ2-6; TRBD1 might be the D (5 bases). Germline assignment: CDR1 SGHDT and CDR2 YYEEEE. The CDR3 totals 17 residues. V dropped 4 bases and J dropped 0 bases, with 14 bases sitting between them. This CDR3 is CASSGPTAPSGANVLTF. CDR3 in DNA: TGTGCCAGCAGCGGTCCGACAGCTCCCTCTGGGGCCAACGTCCTGACTTTC.

The V gene is TRBV28, the J gene TRBJ2-2; the D is unclear. V lost 3 bases, J lost 5 bases, and 16 bases lay in between. Per germline, CDR1 MDHEN and CDR2 SYDVKM. The CDR3 contains 16 residues. The CDR3 loop is CASSFPNSALTGELFF. The CDR3 region has the DNA TGTGCCAGCAGTTTCCCCAACAGTGCGCTAACCGGGGAGCTGTTTTTT.

The chain employs TRBV28 and TRBJ2-3; tentative D call: TRBD2 (5 bases). There are 15 residues in the CDR3. Per the germline V gene, CDR1 is MDHEN and CDR2 is SYDVKM. V lost 6 bases to trimming and J lost 0 bases, with 13 bases between them. The CDR3 loop is CASRKPDSSTDTQYF. For the CDR3, the DNA is TGTGCCAGCAGAAAGCCGGACTCTAGCACAGATACGCAGTATTTT.

Of note for this clonotype: Relative to the germline gene, one junction end is altered; a read error may explain this. V and J are TRBV7-9 and TRBJ2-1; the match to TRBD2 covers 9 bases. This CDR3 is built from 18 residues. Germline values: CDR1 SEHNR, CDR2 FQNEAQ (reference sequence). In DNA, the CDR3 is TGTGCCAGCAGCTTAATAACTAGCGGGTGGAGCTCCTACAATGAGCGGTTCTTC. It is translated as CASSLITSGWSSYNERFF. Variable domain in full (rest from reference TRBV7-9 and TRBJ2-1): DTGVSQNPRHKITKRGQNVTFRCDPISEHNRLYWYRQTLGQGPEFLTYFQNEAQLEKSRLLSDRFSAERPKGSFSTLEIQRTEQGDSAMYLCASSLITSGWSSYNERFFGPGTRLTVL.

V usage is TRBV5-1 and J usage is TRBJ2-1; D is perhaps TRBD2 (6 bases). Germline lookup yields CDR1 SGHRS and CDR2 YFSETQ. CDR3 length equals 14 residues. The V end was cut by 7 bases, the J end by 0 bases, with 11 bases between. The CDR3 here is CASERGSSYNEQFF. CDR3 DNA sequence: TGCGCCAGCGAACGGGGGAGCTCCTACAATGAGCAGTTCTTC.

This chain uses TRBV2 with TRBJ2-7, with D unclear. Trimming took off 6 bases at V and 0 bases at J, with 12 bases between the two ends. Per germline, CDR1 SNHLY and CDR2 FYNNEI. This CDR3 has 14 amino acids. The CDR3 coding sequence is TGTGCCAGCAGGTGGTCCACCATCTCCTACGAGCAGTACTTC. Protein: CASRWSTISYEQYF. Complete variable domain (other parts from reference TRBV2 and TRBJ2-7): EPEVTQTPSHQVTQMGQEVILRCVPISNHLYFYWYRQILGQKVEFLVSFYNNEISEKSEIFDDQFSVERPDGSNFTLKIRSTKLEDSAMYFCASRWSTISYEQYFGPGTRLTVT.

The chain uses TRBV21-1 and TRBJ1-2; the DNA was not used to check the table's D call, TRBD1. TRBV21-1 is assigned pseudogene status. CDR3 size: 13 residues. Written as DNA, the CDR3 is TGTGCCAGCAGCAAGGGAAGGGGCTATGGCTACACCTTC. Translating gives CASSKGRGYGYTF.